Sequencing of this TCR beta chain was carried out in a study of T cell changes during pregnancy in multiple sclerosis. CDR3 length equals 17 residues. Germline V lookup: CDR1 SNHLY, CDR2 FYNNEI. V shed 0 bases, J shed 7 bases, and the junction held 11 bases outside the gene matches. The data were produced by immunoSEQ multiplex PCR, yet TCRdb's version contains in-frame clones alone and is incomplete. The table shows over 75,000 clones, with 85% to 95% occurring only once. V gene TRBV2 combines with J gene TRBJ2-7, with 11 bases fitting TRBD1. This material consisted of peripheral blood, taken in the first trimester of pregnancy. This clonotype was sampled from a female donor with multiple sclerosis, enrolled in a pregnancy study. CDR3 nucleotide sequence: TGTGCCAGCAGTGAAGCGCCTCCCGGACAGGGGGCAGGGGAGCAGTACTTC. Translated, it gives CASSEAPPGQGAGEQYF.